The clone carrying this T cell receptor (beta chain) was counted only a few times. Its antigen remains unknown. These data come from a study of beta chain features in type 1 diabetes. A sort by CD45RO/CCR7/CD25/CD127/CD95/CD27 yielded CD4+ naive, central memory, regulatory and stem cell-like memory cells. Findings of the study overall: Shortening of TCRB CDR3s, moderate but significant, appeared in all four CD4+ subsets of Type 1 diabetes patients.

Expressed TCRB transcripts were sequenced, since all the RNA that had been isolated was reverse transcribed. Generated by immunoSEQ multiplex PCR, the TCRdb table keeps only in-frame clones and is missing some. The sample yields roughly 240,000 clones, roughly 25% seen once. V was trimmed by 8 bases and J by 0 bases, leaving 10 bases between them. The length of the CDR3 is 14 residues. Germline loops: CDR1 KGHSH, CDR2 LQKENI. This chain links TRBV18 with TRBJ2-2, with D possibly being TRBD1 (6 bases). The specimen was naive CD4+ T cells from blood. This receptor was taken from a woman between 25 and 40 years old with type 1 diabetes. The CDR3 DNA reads TGTGCCAGCACCGGGACAACGAACACCGGGGAGCTGTTTTTT. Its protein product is CASTGTTNTGELFF. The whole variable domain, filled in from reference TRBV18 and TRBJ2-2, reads NAGVMQNPRHLVRRRGQEARLRCSPMKGHSHVYWYRQLPEEGLKFMVYLQKENIIDESGMPKERFSAEFPKEGPSILRIQQVVRGDSAAYFCASTGTTNTGELFFGEGSRLTVL.